A single sample gave rise to the 26 T cell receptor beta chains below, sequenced in a study of blood T cells in healthy people across ages. A second PCR, run for about 6 to 12 cycles, used a sample-barcoded 5' primer plus a J-beta primer mix. Using its own MiXCR run on the 5' RACE reads, TCRdb lists one record per CDR3 protein. The sample has over 500,000 distinct CDR3 sequences; over 40% are singletons. The sequenced material came from blood. These receptors originate from an elderly woman in good health.

Worth noting for this clonotype: This could be a read error, since a much larger clone is one nucleotide away. CDR3 DNA: TGTGCCAGCAGAGCTACGAGGGGCTGCACCTTC. Amino acid sequence: CASRATRGCTF. V usage is TRBV28 and J usage is TRBJ1-2; possibly TRBD1 for D (5 bases). CDR3 length equals 11 residues. Looked up from germline, CDR1 is MDHEN and CDR2 is SYDVKM.

This clonotype has more than one count but fewer than ten. One junction end does not reproduce the germline sequence, and a read error may be involved. The J gene is TRBJ2-3, the V gene TRBV6-2 or TRBV6-3; possibly TRBD1 for D (6 bases). Germline loops: CDR1 MNHEY, CDR2 SVGEGT. The CDR3 loop spans 15 amino acids. The DNA for the CDR3 is TGTGCCAGCAGAAGGGGGAACCCCTCTACAGATAGGCAGTATTTT. Translating it yields CASRRGNPSTDRQYF.

This clonotype was found a few times. This chain joins TRBV6-1 and TRBJ2-7, with a possible D match to TRBD1 (6 bases). The CDR3 covers 13 residues. V dropped 3 bases and J dropped 7 bases, with 13 bases sitting between them. Germline V CDR1 and CDR2: MNHNS, SASEGT. This CDR3 is CASSDRGLDEQYF. The CDR3, as DNA: TGTGCCAGCAGTGACAGGGGCCTCGATGAGCAGTACTTC.

This clonotype was counted ten times or more. The chain combines TRBV5-1 with TRBJ2-5, with TRBD2 matching 8 bases. After removal of 4 bases from V and 4 bases from J, the junction contained 6 bases not matched to a gene. The CDR3 is made up of 14 amino acids. Germline CDR1 and CDR2: SGHRS and YFSETQ. CDR3 residues: CASSTPSGGETQYF. The CDR3 DNA sequence: TGCGCCAGCAGCACACCCAGCGGGGGAGAGACCCAGTACTTC.

V usage is TRBV2 and J usage is TRBJ1-1, with D unresolved. Germline CDR1 SNHLY, CDR2 FYNNEI. V lost 8 bases, J lost 4 bases, and 11 bases lay in between. This CDR3 has 12 amino acids. CDR3 region: CASAPEGTEAFF. The DNA of the CDR3 is TGTGCCAGCGCGCCGGAGGGCACTGAAGCTTTCTTT.

This chain joins TRBV7-9 and TRBJ1-2; 8 positions agree with TRBD1. The V segment lost 0 bases and the J segment 4 bases; nucleotides outside the gene matches: 4. The CDR3 length is 15 residues. Germline V gene lookup returns CDR1 SEHNR and CDR2 FQNEAQ (reference sequence). DNA of the CDR3: TGTGCCAGCAGCTTAGCCCTGGGACAGGTCTATGGCTACACCTTC. It specifies CASSLALGQVYGYTF.

This clonotype showed up many times. V usage is TRBV9 and J usage is TRBJ1-6, with 7 positions matching TRBD1. The CDR3 is 17 residues long. J was trimmed by 0 bases and V by 0 bases; bases with no gene match: 3. Germline V CDR1 and CDR2: SGDLS, YYNGEE. This chain's CDR3 is CASSVEGQSSYNSPLHF. In DNA form, the CDR3 reads TGTGCCAGCAGCGTAGAGGGACAGAGCTCCTATAATTCACCCCTCCACTTT.

As concerns this clonotype: Just one base apart from a much larger clone, this may be a read error. In DNA form, the CDR3 reads TGCGCCAGCAGCTTGCCTCAGAAAACAGGTACGCAGTATTTT. The encoded protein is CASSLPQKTGTQYF. The V gene is TRBV5-1, the J gene TRBJ2-3; weak D call: TRBD1 (5 bases). The CDR3 is 14 amino acids. Germline V CDR1 and CDR2: SGHRS, YFSETQ.

Concerning this clonotype: A much larger clonotype is one base distant, so this may be a read error. The chain joins TRBV5-1 to TRBJ2-1, with a tentative D call TRBD2 (5 bases). Germline CDR1 SGHRS, CDR2 YFSETQ. This CDR3 has 14 residues. The V gene lost 1 base and the J gene lost 9 bases, with 14 bases spanning the gap. CDR3 sequence: CASSLSRIGSEQFF. The CDR3 DNA reads TGCGCCAGCAGCTTGTCCAGGATTGGGAGTGAGCAGTTCTTC.

This clonotype was counted a single time. The chain has TRBV3-1 and TRBJ1-1; D may be TRBD1 (5 bases). The V gene lost 1 base and the J gene lost 8 bases, with 11 bases spanning the gap. This CDR3 region has 13 residues. Per germline, CDR1 LGHDT and CDR2 YNNKEL (reference sequence). In DNA form, the CDR3 reads TGTGCCAGCAGCCAAGGAGGACAATCGGAAGCTTTCTTT. Translation gives CASSQGGQSEAFF.

About this clonotype: A much larger clonotype is one base distant, so this may be a read error. The chain joins TRBV7-3 to TRBJ2-1, with D unclear. The last part of the DNA fits TRBJ2-7 better; the J call may be wrong. The CDR3 consists of 15 residues. Germline values: CDR1 SGHTA, CDR2 FQGTGA. Here the CDR3 DNA reads TGTGCCAGCAGCTTCGGACCTCTCTCCTACAATGAGCAGTACTTC. Protein product: CASSFGPLSYNEQYF.

Comment on this clonotype: A read error may explain this, as a much larger clone is one base away. The chain carries TRBV25-1 and TRBJ2-2, with 8 bases aligning to TRBD1. Looked up from germline, CDR1 is MGHDK and CDR2 is SYGVNS. CDR3 length: 15 residues. CDR3 in amino acids: CAGSVTGVYTGELFF. The CDR3 region has the DNA TGTGCCGGCAGCGTGACAGGGGTCTACACCGGGGAGCTGTTTTTT. Full variable domain (rest looked up from reference TRBV25-1 and TRBJ2-2): EADIYQTPRYLVIGTGKKITLECSQTMGHDKMYWYQQDPGMELHLIHYSYGVNSTEKGDLSSESTVSRIRTEHFPLTLESARPSHTSQYLCAGSVTGVYTGELFFGEGSRLTVL.

This clonotype has a count of ten or more. V and J are TRBV20-1 and TRBJ1-5; TRBD1 matches 7 bases. CDR1 is DFQATT and CDR2 is SNEGSKA in the germline V gene (reference sequence). The CDR3 has 15 residues. The V gene end was trimmed by 5 bases and the J gene end by 0 bases; junction bases not matched to a gene: 7. As DNA, the CDR3 is TGCAGTGCTGGAAGAGGGGACAGTAGCAATCAGCCCCAGCATTTT. This encodes CSAGRGDSSNQPQHF.

The chain is built from TRBV5-1 and TRBJ2-5; TRBD1 aligns across 8 bases. The germline gives CDR1 SGHRS, CDR2 YFSETQ. After removal of 6 bases from V and 1 base from J, the junction contained 14 bases not matched to a gene. The CDR3 extends over 17 amino acids. CDR3 region: CASNYHPGGPGQETQYF. For the CDR3, the DNA is TGCGCCAGCAACTACCATCCAGGGGGCCCGGGCCAAGAGACCCAGTACTTC.

This clonotype showed up many times. CDR3 sequence reads: CASSPVRPGGYEQYF. The CDR3 bases are TGTGCCAGCAGTCCAGTTCGACCAGGGGGCTACGAGCAGTACTTC. This chain links TRBV28 with TRBJ2-7; 7 nucleotides agree with TRBD1. Germline V gives CDR1 MDHEN, CDR2 SYDVKM. The CDR3 extends over 15 amino acids. J gave up 3 bases and V 5 bases, and 10 bases lay outside the gene matches.

The chain is built from TRBV2 and TRBJ2-1; the D call may be TRBD1 or TRBD2 (5 bases each). The CDR3 is 13 residues long. Germline assignment: CDR1 SNHLY and CDR2 FYNNEI. Trimming pared 8 bases from V and 12 bases from J, leaving 20 bases between. The CDR3, as DNA: TGTGCCAGCGAGATAGTCCGGGGCCGTATGCAGTTCTTC. Its protein is CASEIVRGRMQFF.

J is TRBJ1-4 and V is TRBV6-6; D uncertain. Germline V CDR1 and CDR2: MNHNY, SVGAGI (reference sequence). Deletions cut 6 bases from V and 5 bases from J, with 19 bases between. This CDR3 spans 16 amino acids. CDR3 loop: CASRSETTRLNEKLFF. DNA for the CDR3: TGTGCCAGCAGATCAGAGACGACAAGACTGAATGAAAAACTGTTTTTT.

CDR3 bases: TGCAGCTATAGGAGGATTAGCTCCTACGAGCAGTACTTC. Translating gives CSYRRISSYEQYF. The chain has TRBV29-1 and TRBJ2-7; D perhaps matches TRBD2 (5 bases). Deletions cut 8 bases from V and 0 bases from J, with 14 bases between. The CDR3 is 13 residues long. CDR1 is SQVTM, CDR2 ANQGSEA, per germline.

Details on this clonotype: One end of the junction varies from germline; a read error may be responsible. This chain uses TRBV2 with TRBJ1-5; perhaps TRBD1 as D (6 bases). From germline, CDR1 is SNHLY and CDR2 FYNNEI. The CDR3 extends over 14 amino acids. The CDR3 here is CASSGGGGYQPRHF. The CDR3 coding sequence is TGTGCCAGCAGTGGAGGAGGGGGGTATCAGCCCCGGCATTTT.

This chain links TRBV6-2 or TRBV6-3 with TRBJ2-7, with D possibly TRBD2 on 6 matching bases. The V end was cut by 4 bases, the J end by 3 bases, with 19 bases between. Germline CDR1 and CDR2: MNHEY and SVGEGT. The CDR3 runs to 16 residues. DNA of the CDR3: TGTGCCAGCAGTTCCTCTTCGACTAGTATCATCTACGAGCAGTACTTC. Protein: CASSSSSTSIIYEQYF.

This clonotype occurred once. This may arise from a read error, as a much more abundant clone is one base away. J is TRBJ1-4 and V is TRBV5-1; the D is unclear. V was pared by 3 bases and J by 4 bases, with 7 bases between. CDR1 is SGHRS and CDR2 is YFSETQ in the germline V gene. This CDR3 region has 13 residues. CDR3 sequence reads: CASSCGVNEKLFF. For the CDR3, the DNA is TGCGCCAGCAGCTGCGGTGTTAATGAAAAACTGTTTTTT. Drawing the rest from reference TRBV5-1 and TRBJ1-4, the complete variable domain is KAGVTQTPRYLIKTRGQQVTLSCSPISGHRSVSWYQQTPGQGLQFLFEYFSETQRNKGNFPGRFSGRQFSNSRSEMNVSTLELGDSALYLCASSCGVNEKLFFGSGTQLSVL.

The CDR3, as DNA: TGTGCCATCCGGTCGGACACCTACGAGCAGTACTTC. Protein: CAIRSDTYEQYF. The chain links TRBV10-3 to TRBJ2-5; tentative D call: TRBD1 (5 bases). The J call could be wrong; TRBJ2-7 is a better fit for the DNA end. This CDR3 contains 12 residues. Germline CDR1 and CDR2: ENHRY and SYGVKD.

The rearrangement uses TRBV5-1 and TRBJ2-2, with a weak D call TRBD1 (6 bases). This CDR3 is built from 17 residues. Germline V gives CDR1 SGHRS, CDR2 YFSETQ. Trimming removed 4 bases at V and 5 bases at J, with 21 bases between. The DNA of the CDR3 is TGCGCCAGCAGCCCTCCTACAGGGAACGAATATACCGGGGAGCTGTTTTTT. Translating gives CASSPPTGNEYTGELFF.

The rearrangement links TRBV6-5 to TRBJ1-2; 8 nucleotides align to TRBD1. Losses at the gene ends were 5 bases for V and 4 bases for J; bases not matched to a gene: 3. CDR1 and CDR2 from the germline V gene are MNHEY and SVGAGI. The CDR3 sequence is 13 residues long. The CDR3 is CASSAQGVYGYTF. CDR3 DNA: TGTGCCAGCAGTGCACAGGGGGTCTATGGCTACACCTTC.

The chain combines TRBV12-3 or TRBV12-4 with TRBJ2-1, with D unclear. Between the trimmed V and J ends, which lost 7 bases and 9 bases, there was a span of 13 bases. The CDR3 runs 12 residues. CDR3 in DNA: TGTGCCAGCAAACTAACCCCGGGTGAGCAGTTCTTC. Its protein is CASKLTPGEQFF.

This clonotype was counted ten times or more. The V call is TRBV7-2, the J call TRBJ1-2, with D possibly TRBD1 on 5 matching bases. The germline V and J ends were trimmed by 3 bases and 2 bases, with 13 bases remaining between them. In germline, CDR1 is SGHTA, CDR2 FQGNSA. The CDR3 covers 15 residues. The DNA for the CDR3 is TGTGCCAGCAGCTTCACCTGGGACGGAAACTATGGCTACACCTTC. It encodes CASSFTWDGNYGYTF.